The 26 T cell receptor beta chains below all came from one sample that was sequenced in a study of blood T cell repertoires in COVID-19. Method: immunoSEQ multiplex PCR; TCRdb's copy keeps in-frame clones and lacks some. Of roughly 150,000 clones listed, approximately 77% are singletons. The source material was PBMCs or T cells enriched from blood (not recorded which). The receptors come from a man in his sixties who had recovered from COVID-19.

The rearrangement links TRBV28 to TRBJ2-4; 7 nucleotides line up with TRBD1. Looked up from germline, CDR1 is MDHEN and CDR2 is SYDVKM. The junction had 9 bases not matched to a gene; V was cut back by 5 bases and J by 8 bases. CDR3 length: 14 residues. CDR3 amino acids: CASSMDRKWDIQYF. The CDR3 DNA sequence: TGTGCCAGCAGTATGGACAGGAAATGGGACATTCAGTACTTC.

This clone was seen only a few times. The chain carries TRBV6-5 and TRBJ1-4, with D unresolved. The V and J ends lost 6 bases and 6 bases respectively, with 11 bases between them. CDR3 length equals 13 residues. Germline V gene sequence: CDR1 MNHEY, CDR2 SVGAGI. The CDR3 protein is CASSVGIYEKLFF. CDR3 DNA: TGTGCCAGCAGCGTCGGGATATATGAAAAACTGTTTTTT.

The rearrangement links TRBV18 to TRBJ2-7; TRBD2 matches at 10 bases. V shed 3 bases, J shed 6 bases, and the junction held 14 bases outside the gene matches. CDR3 length: 17 amino acids. Germline V lookup: CDR1 KGHSH, CDR2 LQKENI. The CDR3 DNA is TGTGCCAGCTCACCTCCTGTGGCAGCGGGAGGGCGTAGCGAGCAGTACTTC. It codes for CASSPPVAAGGRSEQYF.

This clone was seen a handful of times. This chain links TRBV7-2 with TRBJ2-1, with D possibly TRBD2 on 6 matching bases. Germline assignment: CDR1 SGHTA and CDR2 FQGNSA. Trimming took off 1 base at V and 4 bases at J, with 11 bases between the two ends. The CDR3 spans 15 residues. The CDR3 DNA reads as TGTGCCAGCAGCTTAGTCCTCGGGACTTACAATGAGCAGTTCTTC. Its translation: CASSLVLGTYNEQFF.

The V and J genes are TRBV5-5 and TRBJ1-4; TRBD1 agrees at 7 bases. CDR1 SGHKS and CDR2 YYEKEE come from the germline V gene (reference sequence). This CDR3 region has 14 residues. J lost 8 bases, V lost 4 bases, and 8 bases had no gene match. The CDR3 here is CASSETGPDEKLFF. For the CDR3, the DNA is TGTGCCAGCAGCGAGACAGGGCCGGACGAAAAACTGTTTTTT.

The chain has TRBV19 and TRBJ2-7, with 9 bases fitting TRBD1. V was clipped by 5 bases and J by 5 bases; unmatched bases: 10. Germline V gene data show CDR1 as LNHDA and CDR2 as SQIVND (reference sequence). The CDR3 sequence is 15 residues long. The CDR3 bases are TGTGCCAGTAGTGGCCCGGGACAGGGTGCCAACGAGCAGTACTTC. Translated, it gives CASSGPGQGANEQYF. Based on the CDR3 plus reference TRBV19 and TRBJ2-7, the full variable domain is DGGITQSPKYLFRKEGQNVTLSCEQNLNHDAMYWYRQDPGQGLRLIYYSQIVNDFQKGDIAEGYSVSREKKESFPLTVTSAQKNPTAFYLCASSGPGQGANEQYFGPGTRLTVT.

This clone was recorded only once. This chain connects TRBV6-2 or TRBV6-3 to TRBJ2-7; D not certain. Germline loops: CDR1 MNHEY, CDR2 SVGEGT. This CDR3 is 12 amino acids long. V lost 5 bases to trimming and J lost 0 bases, with 5 bases between them. In DNA form, the CDR3 reads TGTGCCAGCAGTGCCAGCTCCTACGAGCAGTACTTC. This gives the protein CASSASSYEQYF.

This clone has just one count. The chain has TRBV9 and TRBJ2-5, with TRBD2 identical over 10 bases. The V gene end was trimmed by 0 bases and the J gene end by 4 bases; junction bases not matched to a gene: 0. Germline V lookup: CDR1 SGDLS, CDR2 YYNGEE. CDR3 size: 14 residues. The CDR3 DNA is TGTGCCAGCAGCGTAGCTAGCGGGAGAGAGACCCAGTACTTC. It translates to CASSVASGRETQYF.

This chain connects TRBV7-9 to TRBJ1-2, with TRBD1 matching over 11 bases. Trimming cost V 3 bases and J 7 bases; bases outside gene matches: 4. The germline V gene encodes CDR1 SEHNR and CDR2 FQNEAQ (reference sequence). The length of the CDR3 is 14 residues. CDR3 sequence reads: CASSFTGTGGGYTF. CDR3 nucleotides: TGTGCCAGCAGCTTTACCGGGACAGGGGGTGGCTACACCTTC.

The rearrangement links TRBV7-6 to TRBJ2-2, with D perhaps matching TRBD1 (5 bases). The CDR3 consists of 12 residues. Trimming left V 6 bases short and J 7 bases short, with 9 bases between. Looked up from germline, CDR1 is SGHVS and CDR2 is FNYEAQ. CDR3 nucleotides: TGTGCCAGCAGTACCCAGGGCGGGGAGCTGTTTTTT. Translation gives CASSTQGGELFF. Full variable domain (rest looked up from reference TRBV7-6 and TRBJ2-2): GAGVSQSPRYKVTKRGQDVALRCDPISGHVSLYWYRQALGQGPEFLTYFNYEAQQDKSGLPNDRFSAERPEGSISTLTIQRTEQRDSAMYRCASSTQGGELFFGEGSRLTVL.

The CDR3 bases are TGTGCCAGCAGCTTCCAGGGTAGAGAGACCCAGTACTTC. Translation gives CASSFQGRETQYF. The gene calls are TRBV5-6 and TRBJ2-5, with a weak D call TRBD1 (5 bases). The ends were cut back, 2 bases at V and 4 bases at J, with 9 bases in the middle. Germline V gives CDR1 SGHDT, CDR2 YYEEEE. The CDR3 spans 13 residues. Combining the CDR3 with reference TRBV5-6 and TRBJ2-5 gives the whole variable domain DAGVTQSPTHLIKTRGQQVTLRCSPKSGHDTVSWYQQALGQGPQFIFQYYEEEERQRGNFPDRFSGHQFPNYSSELNVNALLLGDSALYLCASSFQGRETQYFGPGTRLLVL.

The CDR3 DNA follows: TGTGCCAGCAGACCGGGACACCCGAACACTGAAGCTTTCTTT. Translated: CASRPGHPNTEAFF. The J gene is TRBJ1-1, the V gene TRBV28, with D perhaps TRBD1 (6 bases). V was pared by 6 bases and J by 1 base, with 12 bases between. The germline gives CDR1 MDHEN, CDR2 SYDVKM. The length of the CDR3 is 14 residues.

This sequence joins TRBV5-3 and TRBJ2-7; D gene uncertain. TRBV5-3 is an open reading frame, and its role is uncertain. V lost 3 bases and J lost 2, with 15 bases in between. CDR3 length: 15 amino acids. The DNA for the CDR3 is TGTGCCAGAAGCTCCCGAGTCCAAAGCCCCTACGAGCAGTACTTC. Its translation is CARSSRVQSPYEQYF.

The V and J genes are TRBV6-1 and TRBJ2-7, with D unresolved. The ends were cut back, 2 bases at V and 4 bases at J, with 12 bases in the middle. The CDR3 has 14 amino acids. The germline V gene encodes CDR1 MNHNS and CDR2 SASEGT. CDR3 residues: CASSESLPTYEQYF. The CDR3 nucleotides read TGTGCCAGCAGTGAATCCCTACCTACGTACGAGCAGTACTTC.

The gene calls are TRBV28 and TRBJ1-2; 11 nucleotides align to TRBD1. The J segment lost 8 bases and the V segment lost 7 bases, leaving 6 bases of the junction unmatched. The germline CDR1 and CDR2 sequences are MDHEN and SYDVKM. The CDR3 runs 13 residues. The CDR3, as DNA: TGTGCCAGCACCGGGACAGGGGGATGGGGCTACACCTTC. Amino acid sequence: CASTGTGGWGYTF.

The genes are TRBV11-3 and TRBJ2-3, with a weak D call TRBD1 (6 bases). In germline, CDR1 is SGHNT, CDR2 YENEEA. V was pared by 5 bases and J by 6 bases, with 21 bases between. CDR3 length: 16 amino acids. In DNA, the CDR3 is TGTGCCAGCAGCCCGGGTGTGACAGGAGTCGTGGATACGCAGTATTTT. This gives the protein CASSPGVTGVVDTQYF.

The CDR3 loop is CASSFTGDGYTF. The CDR3 coding sequence is TGTGCCAGCAGTTTCACAGGGGACGGCTACACCTTC. The chain couples TRBV12-3 or TRBV12-4 to TRBJ1-2, with 7 positions matching TRBD1. The length of the CDR3 is 12 residues. V lost 3 bases and J lost 8; bases outside the gene matches: 3.

The chain employs TRBV11-3 and TRBJ2-1; TRBD2 is a possible D gene (6 bases). V lost 1 base, J lost 9 bases, and 16 bases lay in between. The CDR3 totals 15 residues. CDR1 SGHNT and CDR2 YENEEA come from the germline V gene. The CDR3 nucleotides are TGTGCCAGCAGCTTAGGTATGCGGGATTTCAGTGAGCAGTTCTTC. Amino acid sequence: CASSLGMRDFSEQFF.

The table lists this clone with many counts. The chain carries TRBV14 and TRBJ2-3; no definite D call. V was clipped by 2 bases and J by 5 bases, with 2 bases between them. The CDR3 totals 11 residues. Per the germline V gene, CDR1 is SGHDN and CDR2 is FVKESK. The CDR3 DNA is TGTGCCAGCAGCCAACTAGATACGCAGTATTTT. This codes for CASSQLDTQYF.

The chain uses TRBV28 and TRBJ2-7, with a possible D match to TRBD2 (5 bases). The CDR3 consists of 14 residues. Deletions cut 0 bases from V and 2 bases from J, with 8 bases between. Germline V gives CDR1 MDHEN, CDR2 SYDVKM. The CDR3 region is CASSLWDSPYEQYF. In DNA, the CDR3 is TGTGCCAGCAGTTTATGGGACTCCCCCTACGAGCAGTACTTC. Based on the CDR3 plus reference TRBV28 and TRBJ2-7, the full variable domain is DVKVTQSSRYLVKRTGEKVFLECVQDMDHENMFWYRQDPGLGLRLIYFSYDVKMKEKGDIPEGYSVSREKKERFSLILESASTNQTSMYLCASSLWDSPYEQYFGPGTRLTVT.

For this clone: Likely a read error: the CDR3 ends without its conserved phenylalanine or tryptophan. The gene calls are TRBV9 and TRBJ1-2; a possible D gene is TRBD1 (6 bases). This CDR3 is built from 14 residues. V was cut by 0 bases and J by 4 bases, with 10 bases left in between. Germline V gene data show CDR1 as SGDLS and CDR2 as YYNGEE. CDR3 coding DNA: TGTGCCAGCAGCGTAGAACAGGGCGGCTATGGCTACACCCTC. Its translation: CASSVEQGGYGYTL.

This chain joins TRBV9 and TRBJ2-3; 9 nucleotides line up with TRBD1. This CDR3 contains 14 residues. The V gene's germline CDR1 is SGDLS and CDR2 YYNGEE. The ends lost 3 bases at V and 4 bases at J; junction bases unmatched: 3. The CDR3: CASSARDRADTQYF. The CDR3, as DNA: TGTGCCAGCAGCGCCCGGGACAGGGCAGATACGCAGTATTTT. The complete variable domain, with remaining parts taken from reference TRBV9 and TRBJ2-3, reads DSGVTQTPKHLITATGQRVTLRCSPRSGDLSVYWYQQSLDQGLQFLIQYYNGEERAKGNILERFSAQQFPDLHSELNLSSLELGDSALYFCASSARDRADTQYFGPGTRLTVL.

The chain is built from TRBV5-5 and TRBJ1-2, with TRBD1 matching over 7 bases. V was clipped by 4 bases and J by 4 bases; unmatched bases: 4. The CDR3 has 13 amino acids. CDR1 SGHKS and CDR2 YYEKEE come from the germline V gene (reference sequence). The CDR3 nucleotides are TGTGCCAGCAGCCGGGACAGCCTCTATGGCTACACCTTC. It codes for CASSRDSLYGYTF.

The J gene is TRBJ1-2, the V gene TRBV27; the match to TRBD1 covers 9 bases. Germline V gene sequence: CDR1 MNHEY, CDR2 SMNVEV (reference sequence). V trimming: 6 bases; J trimming: 4 bases; junction bases outside the gene matches: 0. The CDR3 extends over 12 amino acids. The CDR3 DNA is TGTGCCAGCAGGACAGGGGGCTATGGCTACACCTTC. Translating it yields CASRTGGYGYTF.

This clone was counted only a few times. CDR3 in DNA: TGTGCCAGCACCTTGGACAGTGACTATGGCTACACCTTC. Protein sequence: CASTLDSDYGYTF. This rearrangement joins TRBV12-3 or TRBV12-4 to TRBJ1-2, with D maybe TRBD1 (6 bases). The length of the CDR3 is 13 residues. Trimming took 7 bases from V and 3 from J, leaving 12 bases between them.

The rearrangement joins TRBV5-5 to TRBJ2-7; 11 bases are a match to TRBD2. CDR1 SGHKS and CDR2 YYEKEE come from the germline V gene (reference sequence). V shed 4 bases and J 2 bases; nucleotides not matched to a gene: 14. The CDR3 length is 18 residues. The CDR3 here is CASSILAGEGFWAYEQYF. CDR3 coding DNA: TGTGCCAGCAGCATACTAGCGGGAGAAGGCTTCTGGGCCTACGAGCAGTACTTC.